Below are 27 T cell receptor beta chains sequenced from a single sample in a study of cytomegalovirus exposure and HLA in healthy donors (dated by TCRdb to 2017 to 2019). Receptor libraries were prepared by the immunoSEQ multiplex PCR assay. The multiplex PCR relied on a mix of 60 forward primers for TCR Vbeta segments and 13 reverse primers for TCR Jbeta segments. TCRdb retrieved this table from immuneACCESS and kept in-frame rearrangements only. Not all clones are present; in checked studies, unresolved V genes account for under half, and no reason is known for the remainder. This sample holds nearly 95,000 clones; roughly three fifths were observed only once. Jointly, the top ten make up about 6.7% of the sample. Sample: PBMCs. These receptors all come from a woman aged 25 to 39 in good health and CMV-seronegative.

The chain employs TRBV6-1 and TRBJ2-7, with 9 nucleotides matching TRBD1. Germline trimming cut 4 bases from V and 6 bases from J; bases unmatched to any gene: 4. Germline V CDR1 and CDR2: MNHNS, SASEGT. This CDR3 is 13 amino acids long. Written as DNA, the CDR3 is TGTGCCAGCAGTGGGGACAGGGCGGGCGAGCAGTACTTC. This codes for CASSGDRAGEQYF.

This clone has just one count. One end of the junction fails to match germline, which may point to a read error. This sequence joins TRBV4-1 and TRBJ1-4; 9 bases map to TRBD1. This CDR3 comprises 20 residues. Per germline, CDR1 MGHRA and CDR2 YSYEKL. The CDR3 loop is CAGSQANRGTGTIWGEKLFF. The CDR3 DNA reads TGCGCCGGCAGCCAAGCGAACCGGGGGACAGGGACTATTTGGGGTGAAAAACTGTTTTTT.

The J gene is TRBJ2-7, the V gene TRBV5-1; 7 positions agree with TRBD1. Germline CDR1 reads SGHRS; CDR2 reads YFSETQ. The CDR3 length is 15 residues. The junction had 9 bases not matched to a gene; V was cut back by 1 base and J by 5 bases. The CDR3 sequence: CASSLYRPGQNEQYF. CDR3 nucleotides: TGCGCCAGCAGCTTGTACCGACCGGGACAGAACGAGCAGTACTTC. Combining the CDR3 with reference TRBV5-1 and TRBJ2-7 gives the whole variable domain KAGVTQTPRYLIKTRGQQVTLSCSPISGHRSVSWYQQTPGQGLQFLFEYFSETQRNKGNFPGRFSGRQFSNSRSEMNVSTLELGDSALYLCASSLYRPGQNEQYFGPGTRLTVT.

The J gene is TRBJ1-1, the V gene TRBV11-2; a possible D gene is TRBD1 (5 bases). Trimming cost V 6 bases and J 5 bases, with 16 bases left between them. CDR1 is SGHAT and CDR2 is FQNNGV in the germline V gene. CDR3 length: 14 residues. The CDR3 reads CASSPSGGRTEAFF. The DNA of the CDR3 is TGTGCCAGCAGTCCCTCGGGGGGGAGGACTGAAGCTTTCTTT.

This chain joins TRBV29-1 and TRBJ1-5, with 9 bases identical to TRBD1. Germline CDR1 and CDR2: SQVTM and ANQGSEA. The CDR3 consists of 14 residues. V was pared by 4 bases and J by 5 bases, with 6 bases of the junction left unmatched. The CDR3 DNA reads as TGCAGCGTTGGGAACAGGGGGCCGTATCAGCCCCAGCATTTT. This sequence encodes CSVGNRGPYQPQHF.

This clone was seen a handful of times. The genes are TRBV6-1 and TRBJ1-1, with 7 bases identical to TRBD1. The V gene's germline CDR1 is MNHNS and CDR2 SASEGT. The J segment lost 11 bases and the V segment lost 8 bases, leaving 17 bases of the junction unmatched. This CDR3 region has 14 residues. CDR3 coding DNA: TGTGCCAGCGGCTTAATGGACAGGAGTGTTTCGGCTTTCTTT. Translated: CASGLMDRSVSAFF.

The chain has TRBV19 and TRBJ1-2; D not resolved. The CDR3 spans 15 residues. Trimming stripped 8 bases from V and 4 bases from J, with 20 bases between. Germline V gives CDR1 LNHDA, CDR2 SQIVND (reference sequence). The CDR3 region is CASGRISGVLYGYTF. CDR3 nucleotide sequence: TGTGCCAGTGGTAGGATCTCCGGGGTTCTCTATGGCTACACCTTC.

The V gene is TRBV30, the J gene TRBJ2-3, with D possibly TRBD2 on 5 matching bases. Germline V gives CDR1 GTSNPN, CDR2 SVGIG (reference sequence). The CDR3 extends over 14 amino acids. The ends were cut back, 2 bases at V and 0 bases at J, with 9 bases in the middle. Here the CDR3 reads CAWSPGFSTDTQYF. The CDR3, as DNA: TGTGCCTGGAGTCCGGGGTTTAGCACAGATACGCAGTATTTT.

V and J are TRBV27 and TRBJ1-2; 7 nucleotides line up with TRBD1. The CDR3 covers 17 residues. Germline V lookup: CDR1 MNHEY, CDR2 SMNVEV (reference sequence). Unmatched junction bases numbered 11, after V lost 0 bases and J lost 4 bases. CDR3 bases: TGTGCCAGCAGTTTATCAAGGGGTATGGACAGGCGCTATGGCTACACCTTC. Amino acids: CASSLSRGMDRRYGYTF.

In its sample, this clone was seen a few times. The chain is built from TRBV9 and TRBJ2-7; D remains unclear. Looked up from germline, CDR1 is SGDLS and CDR2 is YYNGEE. The V end lost 0 bases, the J end lost 4 bases, and 5 bases lay between the germline ends. The CDR3 totals 12 residues. CDR3 region: CASSVDFYEQYF. The CDR3 DNA reads TGTGCCAGCAGCGTAGACTTTTACGAGCAGTACTTC.

V gene TRBV4-3 combines with J gene TRBJ2-1; 7 bases match TRBD2. Unmatched junction bases numbered 5, after V lost 1 base and J lost 8 bases. CDR3 length: 14 residues. The germline gives CDR1 LGHNA, CDR2 YSLEER. CDR3: CASSQGGLGYEQFF. As DNA, the CDR3 is TGCGCCAGCAGCCAAGGCGGACTAGGGTATGAGCAGTTCTTC.

Note on this clone: At one end, the junction sequence differs from germline, possibly due to a read error. This sequence joins TRBV5-1 and TRBJ2-2, with TRBD1 identical over 11 bases. The CDR3 consists of 14 residues. In germline, CDR1 is SGHRS, CDR2 YFSETQ. CDR3 sequence (DNA): TGCGCCAGCAGATTGGGGGACAGGGGGATTTCGGTGTTTTTT. This gives the protein CASRLGDRGISVFF.

This clone was picked up a small number of times. This sequence joins TRBV5-6 and TRBJ2-6; TRBD1 matches 7 bases. The CDR3 is 18 amino acids. Trimming took 4 bases from V and 4 from J; bases not matched to a gene: 14. The germline gives CDR1 SGHDT, CDR2 YYEEEE. The CDR3 DNA reads TGTGCCAGCAGCCTCCGGACAGGTCCCTTGGGGGGGGCCAACGTCCTGACTTTC. It translates to CASSLRTGPLGGANVLTF.

This clone has more than one count but fewer than ten. The CDR3 spells CSVEPVSGNTIYF. DNA of the CDR3: TGCAGCGTTGAACCAGTCTCTGGAAACACCATATATTTT. This chain joins TRBV29-1 and TRBJ1-3, with D hard to call. V lost 2 bases to trimming and J lost 0 bases, with 5 bases between them. Germline assignment: CDR1 SQVTM and CDR2 ANQGSEA. The CDR3 has 13 residues.

This chain connects TRBV7-9 to TRBJ1-2, with 8 bases fitting TRBD1. J was trimmed by 6 bases and V by 2 bases; bases with no gene match: 20. Germline values: CDR1 SEHNR, CDR2 FQNEAQ (reference sequence). This CDR3 region has 19 residues. The CDR3 loop reads CASSLSPMGTGTARNGYTF. Here the CDR3 DNA reads TGTGCCAGCAGCTTATCTCCCATGGGGACAGGAACCGCGCGGAATGGCTACACCTTC.

The CDR3 protein is CASRPGRARRMNTEAFF. CDR3 DNA sequence: TGCGCCAGCAGACCAGGCAGGGCGAGGAGAATGAACACTGAAGCTTTCTTT. The genes are TRBV4-1 and TRBJ1-1; possibly TRBD1 for D (5 bases). CDR1 is MGHRA and CDR2 is YSYEKL in the germline V gene. This CDR3 is 17 amino acids long. The V and J ends lost 6 bases and 0 bases respectively, with 20 bases between them.

This sequence joins TRBV6-1 and TRBJ2-2, with unresolved D. V was pared by 4 bases and J by 1 base, with 4 bases between. CDR3 size: 13 residues. Germline assignment: CDR1 MNHNS and CDR2 SASEGT. The CDR3 region has the DNA TGTGCCAGCAGTGTACAGAACACCGGGGAGCTGTTTTTT. It encodes CASSVQNTGELFF.

V usage is TRBV7-2 and J usage is TRBJ1-1, with 9 nucleotides matching TRBD1. Germline lookup yields CDR1 SGHTA and CDR2 FQGNSA. This CDR3 region has 16 residues. With V trimmed by 6 bases and J by 2 bases, 10 bases remained unmatched. The DNA for the CDR3 is TGTGCCAGCAGTTCCGGGACAGGGCACCCTAACACTGAAGCTTTCTTT. This gives the protein CASSSGTGHPNTEAFF.

V usage is TRBV27 and J usage is TRBJ2-1, with TRBD2 matching over 11 bases. Per the germline V gene, CDR1 is MNHEY and CDR2 is SMNVEV (reference sequence). V gave up 3 bases and J gave up 5 bases; unmatched junction bases: 3. The CDR3 extends over 15 amino acids. The DNA of the CDR3 is TGTGCCAGCAGTTTTCTAGCGGGAGGCAACAATGAGCAGTTCTTC. Amino acids: CASSFLAGGNNEQFF.

This clone is a singleton in its sample. Distinct nucleotide sequences in the sample also encode this CDR3. This chain links TRBV7-9 with TRBJ1-2; TRBD1 matches at 7 bases. The CDR3 runs 12 residues. J was trimmed by 8 bases and V by 1 base; bases with no gene match: 1. Germline V lookup: CDR1 SEHNR, CDR2 FQNEAQ (reference sequence). The CDR3 DNA reads as TGTGCCAGCAGCTTAGGACAGGGAGGCTACACCTTC. This translates into CASSLGQGGYTF.

This chain connects TRBV7-9 to TRBJ1-6; D call uncertain. CDR1 is SEHNR and CDR2 is FQNEAQ in the germline V gene (reference sequence). The germline V and J ends were trimmed by 0 bases and 10 bases, with 10 bases remaining between them. The CDR3 covers 14 residues. CDR3 DNA: TGTGCCAGCAGCTTAGCTGGAGTGGAGTCACCCCTCCACTTT. It specifies CASSLAGVESPLHF.

This clone showed up just a few times. This sequence joins TRBV6-4 and TRBJ2-1; possibly TRBD2 for D (8 bases). Trimming pared 6 bases from V and 3 bases from J, leaving 18 bases between. Per the germline V gene, CDR1 is MRHNA and CDR2 is SNTAGT. The CDR3 is 16 amino acids. Here the CDR3 reads CASREGGGGFYNEQFF. The CDR3 DNA follows: TGTGCCAGCAGGGAAGGGGGCGGGGGGTTCTACAATGAGCAGTTCTTC.

V is TRBV30 and J is TRBJ2-7; no reliable D call. The CDR3 runs to 12 residues. Trimming cost V 2 bases and J 0 bases, with 5 bases left between them. Germline loops: CDR1 GTSNPN, CDR2 SVGIG (reference sequence). This CDR3 reads CAWSLASYEQYF. As DNA, the CDR3 is TGTGCCTGGAGTCTGGCCTCCTACGAGCAGTACTTC.

This clone was seen a few times. The chain uses TRBV6-1 and TRBJ1-1, with D maybe TRBD1 (6 bases). The V end lost 7 bases, the J end lost 0 bases, and 12 bases lay between the germline ends. Germline assignment: CDR1 MNHNS and CDR2 SASEGT. This CDR3 is built from 14 residues. The CDR3 DNA follows: TGTGCCAGCAAGTGGGACAACATGAACACTGAAGCTTTCTTT. It translates to CASKWDNMNTEAFF.

Here the CDR3 reads CASGPTRGDYPQETQYF. CDR3 coding DNA: TGTGCTAGTGGACCCACGCGGGGAGACTATCCCCAAGAGACCCAGTACTTC. The J gene is TRBJ2-5, the V gene TRBV12-5; a weak D match, TRBD2 (6 bases). V was clipped by 6 bases and J by 1 base, with 21 bases between them. The CDR3 consists of 17 residues. Germline values: CDR1 LGHNT, CDR2 FRNRAP.

The CDR3 nucleotides read TGTGCCAGCAGCTGGGGGAGTGGAGGGAGTAGAGGAGATACGCAGTATTTT. Translation: CASSWGSGGSRGDTQYF. The chain recombines TRBV5-4 with TRBJ2-3; D is possibly TRBD2 (6 bases). The CDR3 is made up of 17 amino acids. Germline V gives CDR1 SGHNT, CDR2 YYREEE (reference sequence). Trimming cost V 3 bases and J 5 bases, with 22 bases left between them. Filled out from reference TRBV5-4 and TRBJ2-3, the complete variable domain reads ETGVTQSPTHLIKTRGQQVTLRCSSQSGHNTVSWYQQALGQGPQFIFQYYREEENGRGNFPPRFSGLQFPNYSSELNVNALELDDSALYLCASSWGSGGSRGDTQYFGPGTRLTVL.

V usage is TRBV5-6 and J usage is TRBJ2-3; 8 bases are a match to TRBD2. This CDR3 is 16 amino acids long. Germline V gene sequence: CDR1 SGHDT, CDR2 YYEEEE. The ends lost 4 bases at V and 0 bases at J; junction bases unmatched: 7. In DNA, the CDR3 is TGTGCCAGCAGCCAAACTAGCGGAGCTAGCACAGATACGCAGTATTTT. Residues: CASSQTSGASTDTQYF.